The rows below give T cell receptor beta chains drawn from one sample of a study of blood T cells in healthy people across ages. From the 5' RACE reads, TCRdb called clonotypes with MiXCR, one entry per CDR3 protein. Found here are some 1.6 million distinct CDR3 sequences, 34% of them singletons; the top ten hold approximately 10%. The sequencing sample was made of blood. The receptors here all came from a woman under 40 in good health. Each CDR3 is given with its conserved first and last residue. Each record gives: V gene, D gene, clone size, J gene, CDR3 protein, CDR3 DNA. The D gene is left open where the match is weak. Rows give clone size only sometimes, using once, few, many, or a class for an expanded clone.

TRBV20-1	TRBD1	few	TRBJ2-7	CSAWTGDGYEQYF	TGCAGTGCTTGGACAGGGGACGGCTACGAGCAGTACTTC
TRBV7-9	TRBD1	-	TRBJ2-7	CASSPGTGHEQYF	TGTGCCAGCAGCCCCGGGACAGGTCACGAGCAGTACTTC
TRBV4-1	-	-	TRBJ2-5	CASRRTTKETQYF	TGCGCCAGCAGAAGGACTACAAAAGAGACCCAGTACTTC
TRBV11-2	-	many	TRBJ2-7	CASSSLTEQAHKTYEQYF	TGTGCCAGCAGCTCGTTAACCGAACAGGCCCACAAGACCTACGAGCAGTACTTC
TRBV29-1	-	many	TRBJ1-4	CSVEDPSENEKLFF	TGCAGCGTTGAAGATCCCAGCGAAAATGAAAAACTGTTTTTT
TRBV20-1	-	-	TRBJ2-5	CSAGARGHPQETQYF	TGCAGTGCCGGGGCTCGCGGGCACCCCCAAGAGACCCAGTACTTC
TRBV5-1	-	-	TRBJ2-1	CASSFRDGEQFF	TGCGCCAGCAGCTTCAGGGATGGTGAGCAGTTCTTC
TRBV28	-	few	TRBJ2-6	CASKSSSGQRFSGANVLTF	TGTGCCAGCAAAAGCTCCTCGGGGCAGCGTTTCTCTGGGGCCAACGTCCTGACTTTC
TRBV12-3/TRBV12-4	-	few	TRBJ1-1	CASIRGPNTEAFF	TGTGCCAGCATTAGGGGACCGAACACTGAAGCTTTCTTT
TRBV30	-	-	TRBJ1-1	CAWSGGKNTEAFF	TGTGCCTGGAGTGGGGGTAAGAACACTGAAGCTTTCTTT
TRBV13	TRBD2	few	TRBJ2-5	CASSRTSGPRWEAQYF	TGTGCCAGCAGCCGGACTAGCGGGCCCCGGTGGGAGGCCCAGTACTTC
TRBV20-1	TRBD2	few	TRBJ2-1	CSVTRTSGPYNEQFF	TGCAGTGTTACCCGGACTAGCGGACCTTACAATGAGCAGTTCTTC
TRBV11-2	-	-	TRBJ2-1	CASSSTRVGYNEQFF	TGTGCCAGCAGCTCCACCCGCGTTGGTTACAATGAGCAGTTCTTC
TRBV27	TRBD1	once	TRBJ2-6	CASSLARQGLSSGANVRTF	TGTGCCAGCAGTTTAGCCAGACAGGGTCTAAGCTCTGGGGCCAACGTCCGGACTTTC
TRBV5-1	-	few	TRBJ1-4	CASSPPGSEKLFF	TGCGCCAGCAGCCCCCCAGGGAGTGAAAAACTGTTTTTT
TRBV6-5	-	-	TRBJ2-7	CASSDPGSFYEQYF	TGTGCCAGCAGCGACCCGGGTTCTTTCTACGAGCAGTACTTC
TRBV6-1	-	few	TRBJ2-3	CASSDGGTGDTQYF	TGTGCCAGCAGTGATGGGGGGACCGGGGATACGCAGTATTTT
TRBV2	TRBD2	-	TRBJ2-2	CASRPSGTGELFF	TGTGCCAGCAGACCTAGCGGCACCGGGGAGCTGTTTTTT
TRBV5-1	TRBD1	many	TRBJ1-2	CASSNPDRAYGYTF	TGCGCCAGCAGCAACCCGGACAGGGCCTATGGCTACACCTTC
TRBV7-2	-	many	TRBJ2-7	CASSLAGGPDEQYF	TGTGCCAGCAGCTTAGCTGGGGGGCCGGACGAGCAGTACTTC
TRBV10-3	-	few	TRBJ2-3	CAAGGLIASTDTQYF	TGTGCCGCAGGGGGACTCATAGCTAGCACAGATACGCAGTATTTT
TRBV28	-	-	TRBJ2-7	CASSLYGGTGDEQYF	TGTGCCAGCAGTTTATACGGCGGGACGGGCGACGAGCAGTACTTC
TRBV27	TRBD1	-	TRBJ2-3	CVSTSGQFTDTQYF	TGTGTCAGCACCTCGGGACAGTTCACAGATACGCAGTATTTT
TRBV6-1	-	-	TRBJ1-5	CASSDGTPNRPQHF	TGTGCCAGCAGTGACGGGACCCCCAATCGGCCCCAGCATTTT
TRBV3-1	-	few	TRBJ2-1	CASSQEGVKFF	TGTGCCAGCAGCCAGGAGGGGGTCAAGTTCTTC
TRBV27	TRBD2	-	TRBJ2-1	CASSERRGGNEHFF	TGTGCCAGCAGTGAACGGCGGGGGGGGAATGAGCATTTCTTC
TRBV20-1	-	many	TRBJ2-7	CSAFDYEQYF	TGCAGTGCTTTCGACTACGAGCAGTACTTC
TRBV10-3	-	few	TRBJ2-1	CAISGLAGSSYNEQFF	TGTGCCATCAGTGGGTTGGCGGGGAGTTCCTACAATGAGCAGTTCTTC
TRBV9	-	few	TRBJ2-7	CASSFRQEPIPYEQYF	TGTGCCAGCAGCTTTCGACAGGAACCCATCCCCTACGAGCAGTACTTC
TRBV12-5	-	-	TRBJ2-7	CASGSPGDLSSYEQYF	TGTGCTAGTGGTTCTCCGGGGGACCTAAGCTCCTACGAGCAGTACTTC
TRBV2	-	-	TRBJ2-4	CASSSGGLENIQYF	TGTGCCAGCAGCTCAGGTGGTCTAGAAAACATTCAGTACTTC
TRBV12-3/TRBV12-4	-	few	TRBJ1-5	CASSLTGQPQHF	TGTGCCAGCAGTTTGACAGGTCAGCCCCAGCATTTT
TRBV7-3	-	-	TRBJ2-3	CASSLTFISGASTDTQYF	TGTGCCAGCAGCTTAACGTTCATAAGCGGTGCTAGCACAGATACGCAGTATTTT
TRBV20-1	-	-	TRBJ2-5	CSADKEQETQYF	TGCAGTGCTGACAAGGAGCAAGAGACCCAGTACTTC
TRBV20-1	-	-	TRBJ1-5	CSAIPSRGLSNQPQHF	TGCAGTGCCATTCCGTCGCGGGGGCTTAGCAATCAGCCCCAGCATTTT
TRBV20-1	TRBD1	few	TRBJ2-7	CSADRAENYEQYF	TGCAGTGCTGACAGGGCCGAGAACTACGAGCAGTACTTC
TRBV20-1	-	-	TRBJ2-6	CSMRGRGTNVLTF	TGCAGCATGAGGGGGCGCGGGACCAACGTCCTGACTTTC
TRBV5-1	-	few	TRBJ2-7	CASSRWTGDNSYEQYF	TGCGCCAGCAGCCGATGGACGGGGGATAACTCCTACGAGCAGTACTTC
TRBV12-3/TRBV12-4	-	few	TRBJ2-3	CASSYGSGVRDTQYF	TGTGCCAGCAGTTACGGATCCGGGGTAAGAGATACGCAGTATTTT
TRBV5-1	-	-	TRBJ2-5	CAGSTPGLGETQYF	TGCGCCGGCAGCACCCCGGGGCTTGGAGAGACCCAGTACTTC
TRBV4-1	-	-	TRBJ2-5	CASSPLGDKETQYF	TGCGCCAGCAGCCCCCTTGGTGACAAAGAGACCCAGTACTTC
TRBV29-1	TRBD1	-	TRBJ2-2	CSVLQGGVDGELFF	TGCAGCGTCTTACAGGGGGGAGTTGACGGGGAGCTGTTTTTT
TRBV7-9	-	few	TRBJ1-1	CASSQVASNTEAFF	TGTGCCAGCAGCCAGGTGGCGTCGAACACTGAAGCTTTCTTT
TRBV7-9	-	-	TRBJ2-5	CASRPIVQGIQETQYF	TGTGCCAGCAGACCCATCGTACAGGGAATCCAAGAGACCCAGTACTTC
TRBV20-1	TRBD2	-	TRBJ2-7	CSAISGGADEQYF	TGCAGTGCTATTAGCGGGGGGGCGGACGAGCAGTACTTC